Shown below are 17 T cell receptor beta chains from a single sample sequenced in a study of T-cell reconstitution after alpha-beta-depleted transplantation in children. The TCRbeta library incorporated unique molecular identifiers. MiXCR was run by TCRdb on the PCR reads, yielding one entry per CDR3 protein. Of about 600,000 distinct CDR3 sequences listed, more than 20% were seen once; the top ten hold approximately 14%. The material was PBMCs, mostly from graft donor cells, obtained 360 days after TCRalphabeta/CD19-depleted stem cell transplant. These receptors were taken from a boy in the first two years of life who had a stem cell transplant for acute myeloid leukemia, so the T cells may come from the graft donor.

The sample holds a few counts of this clonotype. The chain combines TRBV6-2 or TRBV6-3 with TRBJ2-7; tentative D call: TRBD2 (6 bases). Germline values: CDR1 MNHEY, CDR2 SVGEGT. The V gene lost 11 bases and the J gene lost 0 bases, with 17 bases spanning the gap. This CDR3 has 14 amino acids. CDR3 coding DNA: TGTGCCGCGGGGATACTCAGGAGCTCCTACGAGCAGTACTTC. Residues: CAAGILRSSYEQYF.

This clonotype was recorded many times. DNA for the CDR3: TGTGCCAGCAGTTTATCAGGGGTTAACTCACCCCTCCACTTT. It codes for CASSLSGVNSPLHF. V gene TRBV12-3 or TRBV12-4 combines with J gene TRBJ1-6, with D possibly matching TRBD1 (6 bases). V lost 2 bases, J lost 10 bases, and 12 bases lay in between. CDR3 length: 14 amino acids.

This sequence joins TRBV20-1 and TRBJ2-2; TRBD2 matches at 7 bases. CDR1 DFQATT and CDR2 SNEGSKA come from the germline V gene (reference sequence). CDR3 length equals 15 residues. V lost 6 bases, J lost 0 bases, and 7 bases stayed unmatched. The CDR3 sequence: CSAWVGGSNTGELFF. The CDR3 nucleotides are TGCAGTGCCTGGGTGGGAGGGTCGAACACCGGGGAGCTGTTTTTT.

Worth noting for this clonotype: This may stem from a read error, because a much larger clone lies one nucleotide away. The chain recombines TRBV20-1 with TRBJ2-1; the D is unclear. CDR1 DFQATT and CDR2 SNEGSKA come from the germline V gene (reference sequence). This CDR3 spans 15 amino acids. The CDR3 DNA is TGCATTGCTAGACCACGCCCGGTGGGTTACAATGAGCAGTTCTTC. As protein: CIARPRPVGYNEQFF.

This clonotype was seen more than once but under ten times. The CDR3 loop is CSAVDSLHNQPQHF. The CDR3 DNA reads TGCAGTGCTGTGGACAGTCTTCACAATCAGCCCCAGCATTTT. The chain joins TRBV20-1 to TRBJ1-5; tentatively, D is TRBD1 (6 bases). The CDR3 contains 14 residues. CDR1 and CDR2 from the germline V gene are DFQATT and SNEGSKA (reference sequence). V dropped 5 bases and J dropped 3 bases, with 14 bases sitting between them.

V usage is TRBV27 and J usage is TRBJ2-1, with 9 positions matching TRBD1. The CDR3 runs 15 residues. V was pared by 5 bases and J by 3 bases, with 5 bases of the junction left unmatched. Germline-derived CDR1 and CDR2 are MNHEY and SMNVEV (reference sequence). As DNA, the CDR3 is TGTGCCAGCAGTCCTTACAGGGGGCGCTACAATGAGCAGTTCTTC. This encodes CASSPYRGRYNEQFF.

This clonotype was seen a handful of times. The gene calls are TRBV20-1 and TRBJ2-2; D is undetermined. The CDR3 length is 15 residues. Germline V gene lookup returns CDR1 DFQATT and CDR2 SNEGSKA (reference sequence). The germline V and J ends were trimmed by 0 bases and 4 bases, with 12 bases remaining between them. The CDR3 DNA follows: TGCAGTGCTAGAGAAGGGCTAGGAGTCACCGGGGAGCTGTTTTTT. As protein: CSAREGLGVTGELFF.

This sequence joins TRBV7-9 and TRBJ2-2, with TRBD1 matching over 9 bases. The CDR3 contains 16 residues. The ends lost 4 bases at V and 3 bases at J; junction bases unmatched: 6. Per the germline V gene, CDR1 is SEHNR and CDR2 is FQNEAQ (reference sequence). The CDR3 nucleotides read TGTGCCAGCAGCTCGAGGACAGGGGTGGACACCGGGGAGCTGTTTTTT. Its translation is CASSSRTGVDTGELFF.

CDR3 in amino acids: CSATGTGAKYEQYV. CDR3 DNA sequence: TGCAGTGCTACCGGGACAGGGGCCAAGTACGAGCAGTACGTC. The chain recombines TRBV20-1 with TRBJ2-7; 10 bases fit TRBD1. J gave up 4 bases and V 4 bases, and 7 bases lay outside the gene matches. Germline CDR1 DFQATT, CDR2 SNEGSKA (reference sequence). The CDR3 loop spans 14 amino acids.

The chain recombines TRBV29-1 with TRBJ1-1; 10 bases line up with TRBD1. In germline, CDR1 is SQVTM, CDR2 ANQGSEA. The CDR3 consists of 13 residues. After removal of 5 bases from V and 4 bases from J, the junction contained 4 bases not matched to a gene. In DNA form, the CDR3 reads TGCAGCGTTCGACAGGGGGCGGGCACTGAAGCTTTCTTT. This sequence encodes CSVRQGAGTEAFF.

This clonotype was seen a single time. The V and J genes are TRBV28 and TRBJ1-2; D gene ambiguous. The CDR3 consists of 13 residues. Germline V gene lookup returns CDR1 MDHEN and CDR2 SYDVKM. Trimming cost V 5 bases and J 2 bases, with 9 bases left between them. CDR3 in DNA: TGTGCCAGCAGTGATGTACAGAACTATGGCTACACCTTC. It encodes CASSDVQNYGYTF.

The chain joins TRBV7-6 to TRBJ2-3; 13 bases map to TRBD2. J was trimmed by 0 bases and V by 5 bases; bases with no gene match: 14. Germline CDR1 is SGHVS and CDR2 is FNYEAQ. The CDR3 consists of 20 residues. CDR3 sequence (DNA): TGTGCCAGCAGCCCAAGGGGGAGACTAGCGGGGGGTACCAGCACAGATACGCAGTATTTT. It yields the protein CASSPRGRLAGGTSTDTQYF.

In this sample, this clonotype turned up many times. The chain has TRBV7-2 and TRBJ2-1; 12 bases are a match to TRBD2. This CDR3 has 16 amino acids. From germline, CDR1 is SGHTA and CDR2 FQGNSA. Trimming took 4 bases from V and 7 from J; bases not matched to a gene: 8. The CDR3 DNA follows: TGTGCCAGCAGCTCAGGCCTAGCGGGGGGGCAAAATGAGCAGTTCTTC. Protein sequence: CASSSGLAGGQNEQFF.

This clonotype has at least ten counts. The CDR3 DNA follows: TGCAGTGCTAGGGCCGGACTAGCGGGGAATGAGCAGTTCTTC. It is translated as CSARAGLAGNEQFF. The rearrangement uses TRBV20-1 and TRBJ2-1, with 12 bases lining up with TRBD2. Germline CDR1 and CDR2: DFQATT and SNEGSKA (reference sequence). The ends lost 3 bases at V and 7 bases at J; junction bases unmatched: 4. The CDR3 contains 14 residues.

V is TRBV18 and J is TRBJ2-1; TRBD1 matches 10 bases. The germline V gene encodes CDR1 KGHSH and CDR2 LQKENI. V was clipped by 5 bases and J by 6 bases; unmatched bases: 4. The CDR3 has 14 amino acids. CDR3 nucleotide sequence: TGTGCCAGCTCATGGGACAGGGGTTTCAATGAGCAGTTCTTC. Amino acids: CASSWDRGFNEQFF.

This clonotype has only a few counts. This chain links TRBV10-3 with TRBJ2-1; 7 positions agree with TRBD1. The length of the CDR3 is 14 residues. V lost 4 bases, J lost 9 bases, and 9 bases stayed unmatched. Looked up from germline, CDR1 is ENHRY and CDR2 is SYGVKD. The DNA of the CDR3 is TGTGCCATCAGTGTAAAGACAGGGTTTGGTGAGCAGTTCTTC. Its protein is CAISVKTGFGEQFF.

This clonotype was detected many times. V usage is TRBV7-8 and J usage is TRBJ2-3, with 7 bases matching TRBD2. The germline CDR1 and CDR2 sequences are SGHVS and FQNEAQ. The length of the CDR3 is 15 residues. V lost 4 bases, J lost 3 bases, and 7 bases stayed unmatched. CDR3 amino acids: CASSYRGGWTDTQYF. CDR3 sequence (DNA): TGTGCCAGCAGCTACCGCGGGGGTTGGACAGATACGCAGTATTTT.